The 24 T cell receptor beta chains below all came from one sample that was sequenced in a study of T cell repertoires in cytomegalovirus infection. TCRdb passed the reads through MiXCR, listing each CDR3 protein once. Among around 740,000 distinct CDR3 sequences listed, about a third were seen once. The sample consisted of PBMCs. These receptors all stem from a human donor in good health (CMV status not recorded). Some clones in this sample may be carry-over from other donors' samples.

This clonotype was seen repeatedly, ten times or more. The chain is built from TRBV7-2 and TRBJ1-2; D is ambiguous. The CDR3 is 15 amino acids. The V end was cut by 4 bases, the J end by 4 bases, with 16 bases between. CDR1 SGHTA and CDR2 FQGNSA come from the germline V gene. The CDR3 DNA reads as TGTGCCAGCAGCTCCCCGCCCACAGAGATCTATGGCTACACCTTC. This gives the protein CASSSPPTEIYGYTF.

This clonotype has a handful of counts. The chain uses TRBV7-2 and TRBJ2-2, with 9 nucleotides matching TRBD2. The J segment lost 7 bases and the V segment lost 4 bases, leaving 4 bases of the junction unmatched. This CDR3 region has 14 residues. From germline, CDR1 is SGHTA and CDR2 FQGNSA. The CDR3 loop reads CASSWAGGGGELFF. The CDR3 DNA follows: TGTGCCAGCAGCTGGGCGGGAGGGGGCGGGGAGCTGTTTTTT.

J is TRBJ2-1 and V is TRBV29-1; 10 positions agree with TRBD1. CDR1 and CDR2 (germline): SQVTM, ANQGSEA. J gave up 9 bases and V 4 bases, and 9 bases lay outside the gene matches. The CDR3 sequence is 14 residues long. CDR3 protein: CSVAEDRGNFEQFF. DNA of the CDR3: TGCAGCGTTGCCGAGGACAGGGGGAATTTTGAGCAGTTCTTC.

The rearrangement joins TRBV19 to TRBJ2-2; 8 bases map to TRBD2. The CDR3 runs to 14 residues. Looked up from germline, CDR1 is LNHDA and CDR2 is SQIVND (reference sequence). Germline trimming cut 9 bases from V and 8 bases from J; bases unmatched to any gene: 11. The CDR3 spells CARRRAGVSGELFF. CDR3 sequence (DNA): TGTGCCAGGAGGAGAGCGGGAGTTTCTGGGGAGCTGTTTTTT.

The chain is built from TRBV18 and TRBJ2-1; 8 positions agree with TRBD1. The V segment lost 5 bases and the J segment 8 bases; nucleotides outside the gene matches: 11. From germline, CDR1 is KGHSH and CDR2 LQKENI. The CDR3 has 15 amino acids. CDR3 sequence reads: CASSVRQGNPDEQFF. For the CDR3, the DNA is TGTGCCAGCTCAGTACGACAGGGGAATCCGGATGAGCAGTTCTTC. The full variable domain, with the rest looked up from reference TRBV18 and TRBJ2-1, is NAGVMQNPRHLVRRRGQEARLRCSPMKGHSHVYWYRQLPEEGLKFMVYLQKENIIDESGMPKERFSAEFPKEGPSILRIQQVVRGDSAAYFCASSVRQGNPDEQFFGPGTRLTVL.

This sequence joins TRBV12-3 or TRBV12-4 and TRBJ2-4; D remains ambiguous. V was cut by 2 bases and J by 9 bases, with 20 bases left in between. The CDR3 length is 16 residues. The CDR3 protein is CASSLILAGQRGIQYF. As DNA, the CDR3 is TGTGCCAGCAGTTTAATTCTGGCCGGCCAGCGCGGCATTCAGTACTTC.

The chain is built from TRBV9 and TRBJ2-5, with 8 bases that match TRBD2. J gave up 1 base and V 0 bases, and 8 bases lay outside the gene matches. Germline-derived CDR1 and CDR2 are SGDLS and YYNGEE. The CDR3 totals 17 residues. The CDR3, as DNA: TGTGCCAGCAGCGTAGATCCAGCGGGGGTTGTCCAAGAGACCCAGTACTTC. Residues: CASSVDPAGVVQETQYF.

The CDR3 spells CASGFTWTEQETQYF. The CDR3 DNA follows: TGCGCCAGCGGATTCACCTGGACGGAACAAGAGACCCAGTACTTC. The chain carries TRBV5-1 and TRBJ2-5; D gene unclear. CDR1 and CDR2 from the germline V gene are SGHRS and YFSETQ. The V and J ends lost 7 bases and 2 bases respectively, with 18 bases between them. This CDR3 has 15 residues.

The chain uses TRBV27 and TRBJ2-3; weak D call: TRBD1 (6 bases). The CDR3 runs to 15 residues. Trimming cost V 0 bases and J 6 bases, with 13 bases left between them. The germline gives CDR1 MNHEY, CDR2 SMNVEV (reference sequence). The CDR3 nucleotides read TGTGCCAGCAGTTTATCCTTCAGGGGCTGGGATACGCAGTATTTT. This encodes CASSLSFRGWDTQYF.

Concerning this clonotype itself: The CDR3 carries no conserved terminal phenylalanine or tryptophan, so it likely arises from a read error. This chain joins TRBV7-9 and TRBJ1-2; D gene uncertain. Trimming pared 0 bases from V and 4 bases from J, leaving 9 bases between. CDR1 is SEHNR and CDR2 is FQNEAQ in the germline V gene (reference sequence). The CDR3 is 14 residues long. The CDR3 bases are TGTGCCAGCAGCTTAGCTGGCAGCATCTATGGCTACACCTTA. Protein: CASSLAGSIYGYTL.

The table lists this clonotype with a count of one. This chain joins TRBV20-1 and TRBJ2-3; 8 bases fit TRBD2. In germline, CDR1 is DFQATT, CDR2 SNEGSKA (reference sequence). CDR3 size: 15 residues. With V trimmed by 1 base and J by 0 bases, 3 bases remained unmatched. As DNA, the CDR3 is TGCAGTGCTAGAGTGGGGACTAGGAGCACAGATACGCAGTATTTT. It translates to CSARVGTRSTDTQYF.

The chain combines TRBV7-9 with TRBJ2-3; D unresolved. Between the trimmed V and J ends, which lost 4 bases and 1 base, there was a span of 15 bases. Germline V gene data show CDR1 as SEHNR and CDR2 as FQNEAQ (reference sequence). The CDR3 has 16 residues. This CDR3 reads CASSSPDLAGTDTQYF. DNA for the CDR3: TGTGCCAGCAGCTCCCCGGATCTGGCGGGCACAGATACGCAGTATTTT.

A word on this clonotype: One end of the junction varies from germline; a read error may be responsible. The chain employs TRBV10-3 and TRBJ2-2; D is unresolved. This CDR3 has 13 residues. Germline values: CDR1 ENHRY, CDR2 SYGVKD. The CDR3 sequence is CDIGTRVPGELFF. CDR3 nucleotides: TGTGACATCGGAACTCGGGTCCCCGGGGAGCTGTTTTTT.

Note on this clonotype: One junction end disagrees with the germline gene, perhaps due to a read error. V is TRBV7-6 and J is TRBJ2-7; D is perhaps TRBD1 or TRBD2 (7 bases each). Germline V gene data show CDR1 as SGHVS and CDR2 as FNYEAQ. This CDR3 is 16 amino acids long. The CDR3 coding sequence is TGTGCCAGCAGCTTAGAGGGGGCTAGCGGTAGTTACGCGCATTGCTTC. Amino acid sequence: CASSLEGASGSYAHCF.

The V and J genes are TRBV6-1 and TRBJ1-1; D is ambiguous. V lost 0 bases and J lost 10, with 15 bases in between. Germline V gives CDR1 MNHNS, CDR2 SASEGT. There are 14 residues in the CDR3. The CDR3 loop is CASSEAGSVGAAFF. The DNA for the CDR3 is TGTGCCAGCAGTGAAGCGGGGTCAGTAGGAGCAGCTTTCTTT.

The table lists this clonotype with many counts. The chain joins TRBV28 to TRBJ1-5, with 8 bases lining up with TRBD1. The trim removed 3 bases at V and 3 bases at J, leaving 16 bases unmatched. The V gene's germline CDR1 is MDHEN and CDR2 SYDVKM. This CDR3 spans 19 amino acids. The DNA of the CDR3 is TGTGCCAGCAGTTTCCCCTCCCGCCGGACAGGGAAATACAATCAGCCCCAGCATTTT. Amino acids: CASSFPSRRTGKYNQPQHF.

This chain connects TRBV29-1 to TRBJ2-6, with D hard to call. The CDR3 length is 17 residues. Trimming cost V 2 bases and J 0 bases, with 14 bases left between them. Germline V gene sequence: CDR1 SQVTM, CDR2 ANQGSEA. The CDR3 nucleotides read TGCAGCGTTGAATCTCTCCCGGGCCCCTCTGGGGCCAACGTCCTGACTTTC. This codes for CSVESLPGPSGANVLTF.

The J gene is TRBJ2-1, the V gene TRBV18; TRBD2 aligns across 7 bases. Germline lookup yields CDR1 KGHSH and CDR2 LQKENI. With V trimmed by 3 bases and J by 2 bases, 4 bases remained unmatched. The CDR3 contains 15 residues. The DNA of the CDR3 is TGTGCCAGCTCACCCGGACTAGTCACCTACAATGAGCAGTTCTTC. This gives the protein CASSPGLVTYNEQFF.

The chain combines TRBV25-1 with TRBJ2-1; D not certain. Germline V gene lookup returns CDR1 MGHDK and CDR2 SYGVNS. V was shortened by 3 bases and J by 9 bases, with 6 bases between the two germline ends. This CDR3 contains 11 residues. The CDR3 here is CASSEGGEQFF. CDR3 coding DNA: TGTGCCAGCAGTGAGGGCGGTGAGCAGTTCTTC. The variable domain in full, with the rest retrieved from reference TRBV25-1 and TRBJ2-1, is EADIYQTPRYLVIGTGKKITLECSQTMGHDKMYWYQQDPGMELHLIHYSYGVNSTEKGDLSSESTVSRIRTEHFPLTLESARPSHTSQYLCASSEGGEQFFGPGTRLTVL.

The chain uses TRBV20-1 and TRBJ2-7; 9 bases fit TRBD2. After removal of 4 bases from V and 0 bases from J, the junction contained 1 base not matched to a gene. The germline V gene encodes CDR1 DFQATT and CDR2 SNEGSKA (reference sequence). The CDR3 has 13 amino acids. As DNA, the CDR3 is TGCAGTGCTAATAGCGGGAGCTCCTACGAGCAGTACTTC. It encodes CSANSGSSYEQYF.

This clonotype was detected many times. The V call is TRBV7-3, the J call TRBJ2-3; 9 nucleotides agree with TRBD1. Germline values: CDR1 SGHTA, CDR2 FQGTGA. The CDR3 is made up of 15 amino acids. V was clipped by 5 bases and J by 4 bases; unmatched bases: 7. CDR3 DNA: TGTGCCAGCAGCCCGAACAGGGGGCGAGCAGATACGCAGTATTTT. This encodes CASSPNRGRADTQYF.

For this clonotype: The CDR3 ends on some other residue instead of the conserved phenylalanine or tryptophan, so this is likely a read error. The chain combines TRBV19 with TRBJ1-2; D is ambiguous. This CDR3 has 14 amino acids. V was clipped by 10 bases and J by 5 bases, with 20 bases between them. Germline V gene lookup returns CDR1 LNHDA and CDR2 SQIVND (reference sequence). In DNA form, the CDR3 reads TGTGCCACTACAGCGTTACTGACGGGGTATGGCTACACCTTA. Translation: CATTALLTGYGYTL.

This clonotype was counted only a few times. CDR3 in DNA: TGTGCCAGCACCCTACTTACGGCGAACACTGAAGCTTTCTTT. It yields the protein CASTLLTANTEAFF. This rearrangement joins TRBV6-1 to TRBJ1-1; D is unclear. The length of the CDR3 is 14 residues. Per germline, CDR1 MNHNS and CDR2 SASEGT. The V and J ends lost 7 bases and 1 base respectively, with 13 bases between them.

DNA for the CDR3: TGTGCCAGCAGCTCTAGCGGGAGCAGCCAAGAGACCCAGTACTTC. The encoded protein is CASSSSGSSQETQYF. The chain couples TRBV13 to TRBJ2-5; 10 nucleotides agree with TRBD2. Germline assignment: CDR1 PRHDT and CDR2 FYEKMQ (reference sequence). There are 15 residues in the CDR3. With 4 bases clipped from V and 1 base from J, the junction kept 3 bases outside the gene matches.